These T cell receptor beta chains were read from a single sample in a study of blood T cell repertoires in COVID-19. Method: immunoSEQ multiplex PCR; TCRdb's copy keeps in-frame clones and lacks some. Here the sample spans under 250,000 clones, 80% to 90% being singletons. Sequenced: peripheral blood. These receptor sequences come from a man aged 25-40 years with COVID-19, enrolled during active disease. Each CDR3 is given with its conserved first and last residue. A D gene is named only where the DNA matches it firmly. Part of the rows lack a size; the others show once, few, many or a class for expanded clones.

v_call,clone_size,j_call,d_call,cdr3_aa,cdr3_nt
TRBV7-9,-,TRBJ1-3,-,CASSLGGRGGNTIYF,TGTGCCAGCAGCTTAGGCGGCAGGGGAGGAAACACCATATATTTT
TRBV25-1,-,TRBJ2-5,TRBD2,CASALPSGRVQETQYF,TGTGCCAGCGCCTTACCCTCGGGGAGGGTCCAAGAGACCCAGTACTTC
TRBV5-4,-,TRBJ2-1,TRBD1,CASSRGQGQGNNEQFF,TGTGCCAGCAGCCGCGGCCAGGGACAGGGCAACAATGAGCAGTTCTTC
TRBV11-2,-,TRBJ2-7,TRBD2,CASSSFGGLDELEQYF,TGTGCCAGCAGCTCCTTCGGGGGACTAGACGAGCTGGAGCAGTACTTC
TRBV19,-,TRBJ1-5,-,CASSIGGRGWSYSNQPQHF,TGTGCCAGTAGTATAGGAGGTAGGGGTTGGTCTTATAGCAATCAGCCCCAGCATTTT
TRBV28,-,TRBJ1-2,TRBD1,CASSVPTGVGMEGYTF,TGTGCCAGCAGCGTACCGACAGGGGTAGGAATGGAAGGCTACACCTTC
TRBV4-1,few,TRBJ2-2,-,CASSQGHFLANTGELFF,TGCGCCAGCAGCCAGGGACATTTCCTCGCGAACACCGGGGAGCTGTTTTTT
TRBV7-2,-,TRBJ2-7,TRBD1,CASSFRDRAYEQYF,TGTGCCAGCAGCTTCCGGGACAGAGCCTACGAGCAGTACTTC
TRBV7-3,-,TRBJ2-1,TRBD1,CASSLGQGVSYNEQFF,TGTGCCAGCAGCTTAGGACAGGGGGTCTCCTACAATGAGCAGTTCTTC
TRBV3-1/TRBV3-2,-,TRBJ2-2,-,CASSHETGGPTGELFF,TGTGCCAGCAGCCACGAAACAGGTGGGCCCACCGGGGAGCTGTTTTTT
TRBV29-1,-,TRBJ1-1,TRBD1,CSVERTGDTEAFF,TGCAGCGTTGAAAGGACAGGGGACACTGAAGCTTTCTTT
TRBV27,-,TRBJ2-7,TRBD1,CASSPRTGSVGHEQYF,TGTGCCAGCAGCCCCCGGACAGGGAGTGTTGGTCACGAGCAGTACTTC
TRBV5-1,once,TRBJ2-7,-,CASSFGGAFEQYF,TGCGCCAGCAGCTTCGGAGGGGCATTCGAGCAGTACTTC
TRBV11-3,-,TRBJ2-7,TRBD2,CASSLTSGSYEQYF,TGTGCCAGCAGCCTTACTAGCGGGTCCTACGAGCAGTACTTC
TRBV7-3,-,TRBJ2-2,-,CASSQYTGELFF,TGTGCCAGCAGCCAATACACCGGGGAGCTGTTTTTT
TRBV5-6,once,TRBJ1-4,TRBD1,CASSTTGGEKLFF,TGTGCCAGCAGCACCACAGGGGGAGAAAAACTGTTTTTT
TRBV9,-,TRBJ1-6,TRBD1,CASSAAVPGTANSPLHF,TGTGCCAGCAGCGCCGCCGTTCCCGGGACAGCTAATTCACCCCTCCACTTT
TRBV11-2,-,TRBJ2-3,TRBD2,CASSPRGGADTQYF,TGTGCCAGCAGCCCCCGGGGGGGGGCAGATACGCAGTATTTT
TRBV30,-,TRBJ1-5,TRBD1,CAWSAAGGADQPQHF,TGTGCCTGGAGTGCTGCAGGGGGCGCGGATCAGCCCCAGCATTTT
TRBV9,once,TRBJ2-3,-,CASSPSGGFADTQYF,TGTGCCAGCAGCCCCTCCGGGGGATTCGCGGATACGCAGTATTTT
TRBV5-4,-,TRBJ2-1,-,CASSQSGTNYNEQFF,TGTGCCAGCAGCCAATCCGGGACAAACTACAATGAGCAGTTCTTC
TRBV25-1,-,TRBJ1-2,-,CASRSGTYYGYTF,TGTGCCAGCAGATCCGGGACATACTATGGCTACACCTTC
TRBV11-1,once,TRBJ1-2,-,CASSLGQIYGYTF,TGTGCCAGCAGCTTAGGACAGATCTATGGCTACACCTTC
TRBV27,-,TRBJ2-1,TRBD2,CASSSLAGVGSEQFF,TGTGCCAGCAGTTCCTTAGCGGGAGTGGGGAGTGAGCAGTTCTTC
TRBV6-2/TRBV6-3,-,TRBJ2-3,-,CASSYAQASTDTQYF,TGTGCCAGCAGTTACGCTCAGGCTAGCACAGATACGCAGTATTTT
TRBV2,once,TRBJ2-2,-,CASSKNRGGTGELFF,TGTGCCAGCAGTAAAAACAGGGGGGGGACCGGGGAGCTGTTTTTT
TRBV2,-,TRBJ2-7,TRBD1,CATVVQVQGEQYF,TGTGCCACCGTCGTCCAAGTACAGGGGGAGCAGTACTTC
TRBV30,-,TRBJ2-3,-,CAWSGQFKQYF,TGTGCCTGGAGCGGACAGTTTAAGCAGTATTTT
TRBV3-1/TRBV3-2,-,TRBJ2-3,TRBD1,CASSQPTLGTDSTDTQYF,TGTGCCAGCAGCCAACCCACGCTTGGGACAGACTCCACAGATACGCAGTATTTT
TRBV7-6,-,TRBJ1-4,-,CASSRRQAVATNEKLFF,TGTGCCAGCAGCCGCAGACAGGCCGTTGCAACTAATGAAAAACTGTTTTTT
TRBV5-4,-,TRBJ2-7,-,CASRGEGGLEQYF,TGTGCCAGCAGGGGGGAGGGGGGCCTCGAGCAGTACTTC
TRBV14,once,TRBJ1-6,TRBD1,CASSPKAGTGRSPLHF,TGTGCCAGCAGCCCGAAAGCCGGGACAGGACGTTCACCCCTCCACTTT
TRBV16,-,TRBJ1-2,-,CASSQSRRTSYGYTF,TGTGCCAGCAGCCAATCTCGCAGGACTTCCTATGGCTACACCTTC
TRBV5-1,-,TRBJ2-3,TRBD1,CASSYQTGESDTQYF,TGCGCCAGCAGCTACCAGACAGGGGAGAGCGATACGCAGTATTTT
TRBV2,-,TRBJ2-2,TRBD2,CASSETSGGGSGELFF,TGTGCCAGCAGTGAAACGAGCGGGGGCGGGTCCGGGGAGCTGTTTTTT
TRBV11-3,once,TRBJ2-7,TRBD2,CASSSGTSGNSEQYF,TGTGCCAGCAGTTCCGGGACTAGCGGGAACTCCGAGCAGTACTTC
TRBV19,-,TRBJ1-2,TRBD1,CASSGQGAEGYTF,TGTGCCAGTAGTGGGCAGGGGGCGGAAGGCTACACCTTC
TRBV20-1,-,TRBJ2-3,TRBD2,CSASSGTSGRDTSTDTQYF,TGCAGTGCTAGTTCCGGGACTAGCGGGAGGGACACTAGCACAGATACGCAGTATTTT
TRBV6-2/TRBV6-3,-,TRBJ1-3,-,CASSYSHSSGNTIYF,TGTGCCAGCAGTTACTCCCACTCCTCTGGAAACACCATATATTTT
TRBV6-2/TRBV6-3,-,TRBJ1-2,TRBD1,CASSDRGSYGYTF,TGTGCCAGCAGTGACAGGGGGAGCTATGGCTACACCTTC
TRBV7-9,-,TRBJ2-1,TRBD2,CASSPRTSGSYNEQFF,TGTGCCAGCAGCCCGAGGACTAGCGGTTCCTACAATGAGCAGTTCTTC
TRBV6-5,-,TRBJ2-6,-,CASSYYPLPGANVLTF,TGTGCCAGCAGTTATTATCCTCTCCCTGGGGCCAACGTCCTGACTTTC
TRBV28,-,TRBJ1-3,-,CASSLSTAGSGNTIYF,TGTGCCAGCAGTTTAAGTACTGCAGGCTCTGGAAACACCATATATTTT